The 24 T cell receptor beta chains below were found in one sample sequenced in a study of cytomegalovirus exposure and HLA in healthy donors. 13 Jbeta primers and 60 Vbeta primers were used for the PCR. The data were produced by immunoSEQ multiplex PCR, yet TCRdb's version contains in-frame clones alone and is incomplete. The sample includes 30,000 to 40,000 clones, about nine tenths of them seen just once. Specimen: PBMCs. The receptors originated from a woman between 35 and 50 years old in good health and CMV-seropositive.

The CDR3 loop reads CASSPPTGVLGEQYF. The CDR3 bases are TGTGCCAGCTCACCACCTACAGGGGTGCTGGGCGAGCAGTACTTC. The chain recombines TRBV18 with TRBJ2-7, with 7 bases identical to TRBD1. This CDR3 has 15 amino acids. Germline V gene lookup returns CDR1 KGHSH and CDR2 LQKENI. The V and J ends lost 0 bases and 6 bases, in that order; junction bases with no gene match: 8.

The CDR3 DNA sequence: TGTGCCATCCGGGGGGGACAGTTTAACATTCAGTACTTC. It encodes CAIRGGQFNIQYF. V usage is TRBV6-1 and J usage is TRBJ2-4; TRBD2 might be the D (8 bases). Germline V lookup: CDR1 MNHNS, CDR2 SASEGT. This CDR3 comprises 13 residues. Trimming took 10 bases from V and 7 from J, leaving 17 bases between them.

The J gene is TRBJ1-5, the V gene TRBV6-5; no clear D. Per the germline V gene, CDR1 is MNHEY and CDR2 is SVGAGI. The CDR3 is 15 residues long. V gave up 2 bases and J gave up 1 base, with 9 bases separating them. For the CDR3, the DNA is TGTGCCAGCAGTTACATGGCACTAAGCAATCAGCCCCAGCATTTT. Translation gives CASSYMALSNQPQHF.

The chain links TRBV27 to TRBJ2-5; no clear D gene. The J call may be faulty, since TRBJ2-7 better matches the DNA end. The length of the CDR3 is 13 residues. Germline V gene lookup returns CDR1 MNHEY and CDR2 SMNVEV (reference sequence). The CDR3 DNA is TGTGCCAGCAGTTTACAGGTCTCCTACGAGCAGTACTTC. Amino acid sequence: CASSLQVSYEQYF.

The chain employs TRBV9 and TRBJ2-7; D unclear. V was clipped by 3 bases and J by 0 bases, with 10 bases between them. From germline, CDR1 is SGDLS and CDR2 YYNGEE. This CDR3 has 14 residues. CDR3 in DNA: TGTGCCAGCAGCGCTTCGAGTAGCTCCTACGAGCAGTACTTC. Its protein is CASSASSSSYEQYF.

The rearrangement joins TRBV7-2 to TRBJ2-7; 8 bases are shared with TRBD1. Per germline, CDR1 SGHTA and CDR2 FQGNSA. J was trimmed by 2 bases and V by 4 bases; bases with no gene match: 4. This CDR3 is 14 amino acids long. The CDR3 sequence: CASSYGQGTYEQYF. In DNA form, the CDR3 reads TGTGCCAGCAGCTACGGACAGGGTACCTACGAGCAGTACTTC.

The genes are TRBV5-6 and TRBJ2-4; tentative D call: TRBD2 (6 bases). The V end was cut by 4 bases, the J end by 0 bases, with 17 bases between. CDR1 and CDR2 (germline): SGHDT, YYEEEE. The CDR3 spans 17 residues. The CDR3 DNA reads as TGTGCCAGCAGCATGTCTTACCGGGACTTAGCCAAAAACATTCAGTACTTC. This sequence encodes CASSMSYRDLAKNIQYF.

This clone has a single count. The J gene is TRBJ2-2, the V gene TRBV5-1; TRBD1 is a possible D gene (5 bases). The CDR3 spans 14 residues. With 2 bases removed from V and 6 bases from J, the gap between germline ends came to 11 bases. In germline, CDR1 is SGHRS, CDR2 YFSETQ. The CDR3 nucleotides are TGCGCCAGCAGCTTATCCAGGGCGCCCGGGGAGCTGTTTTTT. Translation: CASSLSRAPGELFF.

This clone was observed a single time. This sequence joins TRBV6-1 and TRBJ1-6; 9 nucleotides align to TRBD1. V lost 5 bases, J lost 10 bases, and 6 bases stayed unmatched. This CDR3 contains 14 residues. Germline CDR1 MNHNS, CDR2 SASEGT. The DNA for the CDR3 is TGTGCCAGCAGTCTACAGGGGGCTCGGTCACCCCTCCACTTT. It encodes CASSLQGARSPLHF.

The chain carries TRBV7-7 and TRBJ2-7; a weak D match, TRBD1 (5 bases). Germline V CDR1 and CDR2: SSHAT, FNYEAQ (reference sequence). This CDR3 has 13 amino acids. Trimming shortened V by 3 bases and J by 1 base, and 7 bases separated the two germline ends. In DNA form, the CDR3 reads TGTGCCAGCAGCTTGGACACATCCTACGAGCAGTACTTC. Encoded protein: CASSLDTSYEQYF. The whole variable domain, remainder taken from reference TRBV7-7 and TRBJ2-7, is GAGVSQSPRYKVTKRGQDVTLRCDPISSHATLYWYQQALGQGPEFLTYFNYEAQPDKSGLPSDRFSAERPEGSISTLTIQRTEQRDSAMYRCASSLDTSYEQYFGPGTRLTVT.

The CDR3 reads CASYYRGAGAFF. The DNA of the CDR3 is TGTGCCAGCTATTACAGGGGCGCGGGGGCTTTCTTT. This chain uses TRBV28 with TRBJ1-1; 7 nucleotides align to TRBD1. Germline CDR1 and CDR2: MDHEN and SYDVKM. The length of the CDR3 is 12 residues. The V segment lost 8 bases and the J segment 11 bases; nucleotides outside the gene matches: 11.

The chain is built from TRBV28 and TRBJ2-5; a possible D gene is TRBD1 (5 bases). V shed 2 bases and J shed 5 bases, with 12 bases lying between them. The CDR3 spans 14 residues. The germline V gene has CDR1 MDHEN and CDR2 SYDVKM. The CDR3 sequence: CASSLGAIRETQYF. In nucleotides, the CDR3 is TGTGCCAGCAGTTTAGGGGCAATTCGGGAGACCCAGTACTTC.

The CDR3 sequence: CASDNSGQGFGYGYTF. The CDR3 region has the DNA TGTGCCTCCGATAACTCCGGGCAGGGCTTTGGGTATGGCTACACCTTC. The chain recombines TRBV5-4 with TRBJ1-2, with a weak D call TRBD1 (5 bases). Germline CDR1 and CDR2: SGHNT and YYREEE (reference sequence). Deletions cut 10 bases from V and 5 bases from J, with 27 bases between. The CDR3 contains 16 residues.

J is TRBJ2-5 and V is TRBV5-1, with 8 bases fitting TRBD1. Trimming cost V 4 bases and J 2 bases; bases outside gene matches: 4. CDR3 size: 14 residues. Germline lookup yields CDR1 SGHRS and CDR2 YFSETQ. Written as DNA, the CDR3 is TGCGCCAGCAGCCTAGGACAGGGACAAGAGACCCAGTACTTC. Translating it yields CASSLGQGQETQYF.

This chain joins TRBV7-6 and TRBJ1-3, with 8 bases identical to TRBD1. This CDR3 spans 15 amino acids. In germline, CDR1 is SGHVS, CDR2 FNYEAQ. The J segment lost 3 bases and the V segment lost 5 bases, leaving 6 bases of the junction unmatched. The CDR3 sequence: CASSGTGHVGNTIYF. In DNA, the CDR3 is TGTGCCAGCAGCGGGACAGGACATGTTGGAAACACCATATATTTT.

V is TRBV21-1 and J is TRBJ2-6; TRBD2 was called by the table and not checked on the DNA. TRBV21-1 is reported as a pseudogene. The CDR3 is 17 amino acids. The CDR3 DNA reads TGTGCCAGCAACACCGGGACTGGCCTCTCTGGGGCCAACGTCCTGACTTTC. Encoded protein: CASNTGTGLSGANVLTF.

The chain links TRBV7-6 to TRBJ2-3; no definite D call. CDR3 length: 12 residues. Trimming left V 5 bases short and J 2 bases short, with 5 bases between. Per the germline V gene, CDR1 is SGHVS and CDR2 is FNYEAQ. Here the CDR3 reads CASSRNTDTQYF. The CDR3 DNA reads TGTGCCAGCAGCCGTAACACAGATACGCAGTATTTT.

This rearrangement joins TRBV29-1 to TRBJ2-6, with TRBD1 identical over 7 bases. Germline V lookup: CDR1 SQVTM, CDR2 ANQGSEA. V gave up 7 bases and J gave up 1 base; unmatched junction bases: 4. The CDR3 runs 14 residues. CDR3 residues: CSEKDRSGANVLTF. In DNA form, the CDR3 reads TGCAGCGAGAAGGACAGGTCTGGGGCCAACGTCCTGACTTTC.

The chain employs TRBV27 and TRBJ1-2; 9 bases match TRBD1. In germline, CDR1 is MNHEY, CDR2 SMNVEV (reference sequence). This CDR3 is built from 14 residues. With 9 bases clipped from V and 5 bases from J, the junction kept 10 bases outside the gene matches. The CDR3 loop is CASKGQGGLYGYTF. The CDR3 DNA sequence: TGTGCCAGTAAGGGACAGGGAGGTTTATATGGCTACACCTTC.

V gene TRBV7-9 combines with J gene TRBJ1-3; no definite D call. V lost 2 bases to trimming and J lost 4 bases, with 6 bases between them. The CDR3 length is 13 residues. Germline V lookup: CDR1 SEHNR, CDR2 FQNEAQ (reference sequence). The DNA of the CDR3 is TGTGCCAGCAGCTTATTAGCCGGAAACACCATATATTTT. This gives the protein CASSLLAGNTIYF.

The chain recombines TRBV5-1 with TRBJ2-5; TRBD2 matches 7 bases. There are 15 residues in the CDR3. Germline CDR1 SGHRS, CDR2 YFSETQ. V trimming: 0 bases; J trimming: 4 bases; junction bases outside the gene matches: 6. This CDR3 reads CASSLVGEGRETQYF. CDR3 nucleotide sequence: TGCGCCAGCAGCTTGGTAGGGGAGGGTAGAGAGACCCAGTACTTC. The whole variable domain, remainder taken from reference TRBV5-1 and TRBJ2-5, is KAGVTQTPRYLIKTRGQQVTLSCSPISGHRSVSWYQQTPGQGLQFLFEYFSETQRNKGNFPGRFSGRQFSNSRSEMNVSTLELGDSALYLCASSLVGEGRETQYFGPGTRLLVL.

This clone has just a few counts. This chain links TRBV19 with TRBJ2-2; D call uncertain. Germline V gene data show CDR1 as LNHDA and CDR2 as SQIVND (reference sequence). The V end was cut by 1 base, the J end by 1 base, with 4 bases between. This CDR3 is 14 amino acids long. The CDR3 spells CASSIVGNTGELFF. The DNA for the CDR3 is TGTGCCAGTAGTATAGTCGGGAACACCGGGGAGCTGTTTTTT.

The chain has TRBV7-2 and TRBJ1-5; D is possibly TRBD1 (5 bases). V dropped 3 bases and J dropped 4 bases, with 13 bases sitting between them. Germline CDR1 reads SGHTA; CDR2 reads FQGNSA. CDR3 length equals 15 residues. This CDR3 is CASSFQGFLNQPQHF. The DNA for the CDR3 is TGTGCCAGCAGCTTCCAGGGATTTTTAAATCAGCCCCAGCATTTT.

This chain links TRBV7-9 with TRBJ1-5; D not resolved. The CDR3 is 14 residues long. Germline V CDR1 and CDR2: SEHNR, FQNEAQ (reference sequence). V was clipped by 2 bases and J by 0 bases, with 5 bases between them. DNA of the CDR3: TGTGCCAGCAGCTTACTAAATAGCAATCAGCCCCAGCATTTT. Translation: CASSLLNSNQPQHF.